The next 5 T cell receptor beta chains were all read from a single sample in a study of T cells in Graves' hyperthyroidism and ophthalmopathy. Amplification of TCR beta CDR3 regions was performed using RNA transcripts as template. The TCR CDR3 first-round RT-PCR relied on the HTBI primer set. MiXCR, applied by TCRdb to the multiplex PCR reads, yields one record per CDR3 protein. The repertoire holds about 200,000 distinct CDR3 sequences, with about 17% as singletons. The sequencing input was blood. The receptors come from a woman in her forties or fifties with Graves' hyperthyroidism.

This clonotype was seen only a few times. The V call is TRBV14, the J call TRBJ2-5, with TRBD1 identical over 10 bases. This CDR3 is built from 15 residues. Germline CDR1 is SGHDN and CDR2 is FVKESK. J gave up 5 bases and V 3 bases, and 6 bases lay outside the gene matches. CDR3 in amino acids: CASSHRDRGGETQYF. The CDR3, as DNA: TGTGCCAGCAGCCACCGGGACAGGGGAGGGGAGACCCAGTACTTC.

This rearrangement joins TRBV27 to TRBJ1-2; D possibly corresponds to TRBD1 (6 bases). Germline V gene lookup returns CDR1 MNHEY and CDR2 SMNVEV (reference sequence). This CDR3 spans 13 amino acids. With 7 bases removed from V and 2 bases from J, the gap between germline ends came to 11 bases. The CDR3 here is CASKGQGNYGYTF. In DNA, the CDR3 is TGTGCCAGCAAGGGGCAGGGGAACTATGGCTACACCTTC.

This clonotype was seen only a few times. The J gene is TRBJ2-7, the V gene TRBV11-1; 9 nucleotides match TRBD1. After removal of 5 bases from V and 6 bases from J, the junction contained 11 bases not matched to a gene. The germline V gene has CDR1 SGHAT and CDR2 FQDESV (reference sequence). This CDR3 has 15 amino acids. CDR3 nucleotides: TGTGCCAGCAGCCCCCCCGGGACAGGGCGTCCCGAGCAGTACTTC. It specifies CASSPPGTGRPEQYF.

This clonotype was recorded many times. The rearrangement joins TRBV18 to TRBJ1-1; D is ambiguous. The CDR3 runs 13 residues. The V gene lost 0 bases and the J gene lost 5 bases, with 7 bases spanning the gap. Per the germline V gene, CDR1 is KGHSH and CDR2 is LQKENI. CDR3 loop: CASSPPGWTEAFF. The CDR3 DNA follows: TGTGCCAGCTCACCACCGGGGTGGACTGAAGCTTTCTTT.

This clonotype was observed at least ten times. The V gene is TRBV2, the J gene TRBJ1-5, with D maybe TRBD1 (5 bases). The CDR3 runs to 16 residues. Germline-derived CDR1 and CDR2 are SNHLY and FYNNEI. Trimming removed 4 bases from V and 1 base from J, with 14 bases in between. CDR3 sequence: CASSGRGRGSNQPQHF. In nucleotides, the CDR3 is TGTGCCAGCAGTGGTCGGGGTAGGGGAAGCAATCAGCCCCAGCATTTT.